This TCR beta chain derives from a study of cytomegalovirus exposure and HLA in healthy donors. Overall study findings and caveats: Most of the TCR beta V segments (in an earlier analysis) were productive either about 87% or about 30% of the time. Across donors, sequencing depth was assumed by presence/absence analyses to be roughly uniform. Upon later analysis, HLA-associated TCR beta chains proved more clonally expanded than other, equally common chains.

The PCR made use of 60 Vbeta and 13 Jbeta primers. Measured with immunoSEQ multiplex PCR; TCRdb has only the in-frame clones, and not every one. The sample has under 200,000 clones, roughly 75% seen once. Worth noting for this clone: Antigen: not known.

The CDR3 extends over 13 amino acids. Trimming removed 2 bases from V and 6 bases from J, with 10 bases in between. Germline CDR1 SEHNR, CDR2 FQNEAQ (reference sequence). Sequenced sample: PBMCs. The rearrangement joins TRBV7-9 to TRBJ1-2, with D possibly being TRBD1 (6 bases). This clonotype was obtained from a woman aged 45-60 years in good health and CMV-seropositive. This chain's CDR3 is CASSLNRAHGYTF. The CDR3 DNA reads as TGTGCCAGCAGCTTAAACAGGGCACATGGCTACACCTTC.